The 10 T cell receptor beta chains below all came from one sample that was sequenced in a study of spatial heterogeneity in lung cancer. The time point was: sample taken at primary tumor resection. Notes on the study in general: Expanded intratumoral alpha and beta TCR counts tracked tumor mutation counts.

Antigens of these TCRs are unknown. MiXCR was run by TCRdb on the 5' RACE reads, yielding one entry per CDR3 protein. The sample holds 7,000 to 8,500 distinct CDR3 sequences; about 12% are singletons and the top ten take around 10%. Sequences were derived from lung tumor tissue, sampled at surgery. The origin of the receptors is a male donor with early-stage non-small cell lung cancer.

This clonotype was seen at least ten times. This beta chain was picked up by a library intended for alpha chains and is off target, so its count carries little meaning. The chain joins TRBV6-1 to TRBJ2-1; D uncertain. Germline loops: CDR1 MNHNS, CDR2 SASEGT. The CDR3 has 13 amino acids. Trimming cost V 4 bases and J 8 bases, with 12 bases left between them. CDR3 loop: CASSALVSDEQFF. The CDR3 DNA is TGTGCCAGCAGTGCCTTAGTTTCGGATGAGCAGTTCTTC.

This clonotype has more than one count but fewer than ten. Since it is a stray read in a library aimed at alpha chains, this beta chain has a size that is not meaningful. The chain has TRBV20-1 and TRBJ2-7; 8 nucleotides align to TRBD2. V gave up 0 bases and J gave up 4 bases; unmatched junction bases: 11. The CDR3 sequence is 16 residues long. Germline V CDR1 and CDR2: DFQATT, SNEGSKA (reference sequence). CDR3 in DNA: TGCAGTGCTAGAGATTTATCAGCGGGAGTCCGGTACGAGCAGTACTTC. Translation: CSARDLSAGVRYEQYF.

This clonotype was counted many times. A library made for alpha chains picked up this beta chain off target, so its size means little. This CDR3 is CASSVGAGQGADEQYF. Here the CDR3 DNA reads TGTGCCAGCAGCGTAGGCGCGGGACAGGGGGCAGATGAGCAGTACTTC. The chain carries TRBV9 and TRBJ2-7; 12 bases are shared with TRBD1. The CDR3 covers 16 residues. Trimming removed 0 bases from V and 7 bases from J; junction bases left unmatched: 8. Germline loops: CDR1 SGDLS, CDR2 YYNGEE.

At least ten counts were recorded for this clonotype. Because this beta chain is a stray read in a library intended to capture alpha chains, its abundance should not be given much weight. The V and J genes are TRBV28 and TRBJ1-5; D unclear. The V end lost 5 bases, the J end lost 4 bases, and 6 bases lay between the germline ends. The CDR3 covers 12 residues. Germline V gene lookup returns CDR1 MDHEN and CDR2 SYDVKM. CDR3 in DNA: TGTGCCAGCAGTGGGAGAAATCAGCCCCAGCATTTT. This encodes CASSGRNQPQHF.

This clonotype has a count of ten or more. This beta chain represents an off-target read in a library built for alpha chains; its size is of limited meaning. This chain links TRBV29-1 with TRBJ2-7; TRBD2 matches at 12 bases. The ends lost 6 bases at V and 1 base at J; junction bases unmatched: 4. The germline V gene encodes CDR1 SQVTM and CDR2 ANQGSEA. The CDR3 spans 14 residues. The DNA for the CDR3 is TGCAGCGTCGAGGGACTAGCGGGTTCCTACGAGCAGTACTTC. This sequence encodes CSVEGLAGSYEQYF.

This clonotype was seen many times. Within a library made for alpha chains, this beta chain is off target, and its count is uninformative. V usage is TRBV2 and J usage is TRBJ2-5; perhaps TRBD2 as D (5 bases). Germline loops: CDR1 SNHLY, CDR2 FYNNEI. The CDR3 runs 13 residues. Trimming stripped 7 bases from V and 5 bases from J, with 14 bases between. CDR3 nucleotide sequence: TGTGCCAGCATCAGAAACGGGATGGAGACCCAGTACTTC. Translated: CASIRNGMETQYF.

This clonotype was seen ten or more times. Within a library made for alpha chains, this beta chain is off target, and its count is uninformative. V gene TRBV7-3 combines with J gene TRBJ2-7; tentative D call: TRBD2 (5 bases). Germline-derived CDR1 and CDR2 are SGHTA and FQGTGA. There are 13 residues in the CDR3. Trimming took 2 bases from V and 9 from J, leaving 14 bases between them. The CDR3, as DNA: TGTGCCAGCAGCTTAGAGTCGGGGAAAGTGCAGTACTTC. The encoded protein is CASSLESGKVQYF.

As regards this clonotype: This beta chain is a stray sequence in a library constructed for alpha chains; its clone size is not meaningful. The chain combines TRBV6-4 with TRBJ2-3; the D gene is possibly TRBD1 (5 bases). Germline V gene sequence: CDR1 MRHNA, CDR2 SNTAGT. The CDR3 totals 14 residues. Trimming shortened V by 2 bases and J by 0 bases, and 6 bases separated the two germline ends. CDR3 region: CASSDRGSTDTQYF. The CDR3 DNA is TGTGCCAGCAGTGACAGGGGAAGCACAGATACGCAGTATTTT.

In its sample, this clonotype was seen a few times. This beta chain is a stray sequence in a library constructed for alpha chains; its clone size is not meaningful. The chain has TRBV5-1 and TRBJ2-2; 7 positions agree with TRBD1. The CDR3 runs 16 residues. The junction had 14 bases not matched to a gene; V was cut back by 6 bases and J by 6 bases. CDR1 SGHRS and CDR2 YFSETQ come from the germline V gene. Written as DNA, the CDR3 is TGCGCCAGCAACGAAGGGACAGCCGTCATCTCCGGGGAGCTGTTTTTT. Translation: CASNEGTAVISGELFF.

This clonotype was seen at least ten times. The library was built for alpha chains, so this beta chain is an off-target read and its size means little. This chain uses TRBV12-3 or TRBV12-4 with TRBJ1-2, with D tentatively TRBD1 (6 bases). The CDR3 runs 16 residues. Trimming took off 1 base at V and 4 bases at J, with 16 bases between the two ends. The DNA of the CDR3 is TGTGCCAGCAGTTTAGTTCAACAGGGATGGGGCTATGGCTACACCTTC. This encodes CASSLVQQGWGYGYTF.